What follows describes a single TCR beta chain. 13 Jbeta primers and 60 Vbeta primers were used for the PCR. Using immunoSEQ multiplex PCR, the repertoire was profiled, and TCRdb retains in-frame clones only, with some absent. This sample has roughly 180,000 clones, with roughly 84% found just once. These data are taken from a study of cytomegalovirus exposure and HLA in healthy donors. Study at large: An early data release held 70 million to 90 million unique TCRs from HLA-typed donors.

CDR3 size: 17 residues. The V end lost 8 bases, the J end lost 1 base, and 21 bases lay between the germline ends. Looked up from germline, CDR1 is MDHEN and CDR2 is SYDVKM. The sequenced sample consisted of PBMCs. This clonotype was obtained from a male donor in good health and CMV-seronegative. The J gene is TRBJ1-5, the V gene TRBV28; TRBD1 is a possible D gene (6 bases). The CDR3 bases are TGTGCCAGCTACTTCAGGGGTCCCATCGTAAGCAATCAGCCCCAGCATTTT. It encodes CASYFRGPIVSNQPQHF.